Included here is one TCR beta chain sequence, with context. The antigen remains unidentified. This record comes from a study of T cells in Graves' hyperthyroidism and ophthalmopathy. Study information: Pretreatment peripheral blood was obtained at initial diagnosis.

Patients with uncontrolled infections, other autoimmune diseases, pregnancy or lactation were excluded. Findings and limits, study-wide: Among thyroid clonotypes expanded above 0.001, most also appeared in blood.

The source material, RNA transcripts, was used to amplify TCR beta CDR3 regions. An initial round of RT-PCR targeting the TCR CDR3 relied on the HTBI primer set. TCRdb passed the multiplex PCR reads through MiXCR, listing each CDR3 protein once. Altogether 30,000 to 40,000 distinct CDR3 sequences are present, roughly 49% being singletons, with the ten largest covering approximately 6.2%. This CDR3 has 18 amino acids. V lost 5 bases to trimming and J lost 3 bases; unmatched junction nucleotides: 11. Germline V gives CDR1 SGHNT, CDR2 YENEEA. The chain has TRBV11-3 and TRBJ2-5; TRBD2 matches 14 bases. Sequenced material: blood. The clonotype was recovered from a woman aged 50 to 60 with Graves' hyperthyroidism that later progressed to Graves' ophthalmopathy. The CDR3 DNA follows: TGTGCCAGCAGCACCGGGACTAGCGGGGGCCCTACGAAAGAGACCCAGTACTTC. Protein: CASSTGTSGGPTKETQYF.